One and the same sample provided the 5 T cell receptor beta chains below, sequenced in a study of CD8+ T cells in alopecia areata. The treatment here: oral pan-JAK inhibitor, 5-10 mg twice daily. Following extraction, RNA underwent reverse transcription to cDNA, which served as the sequencing template. Some clones are missing from TCRdb's copy, which holds only in-frame ones; the method was immunoSEQ multiplex PCR. The sample has about 76,000 clones, around 60% seen once. The sequences come from CD8+ T cells sorted from blood, collected at week 24, from a patient treated with tofacitinib. The receptors were gathered from a human donor with alopecia areata.

The CDR3 loop reads CATSRGVGLDEQYF. The DNA of the CDR3 is TGTGCCACCAGCAGAGGGGTGGGGCTGGACGAGCAGTACTTC. The V and J genes are TRBV15 and TRBJ2-7; tentatively, D is TRBD1 (5 bases). The CDR3 loop spans 14 amino acids. With 1 base removed from V and 5 bases from J, the gap between germline ends came to 12 bases. Germline CDR1 reads LNHNV; CDR2 reads YYDKDF (reference sequence).

The rearrangement joins TRBV28 to TRBJ2-4; no clear D gene. The germline gives CDR1 MDHEN, CDR2 SYDVKM. CDR3 length: 13 residues. Trimming took off 6 bases at V and 6 bases at J, with 12 bases between the two ends. The DNA of the CDR3 is TGTGCCAGCAGACCTCGCGGCCTAAACATTCAGTACTTC. It specifies CASRPRGLNIQYF.

The V call is TRBV13, the J call TRBJ1-5, with D unclear. Germline CDR1 reads PRHDT; CDR2 reads FYEKMQ (reference sequence). The CDR3 length is 15 residues. Trimming took 3 bases from V and 6 from J, leaving 15 bases between them. The CDR3 here is CASSLGDQVGQPQHF. DNA for the CDR3: TGTGCCAGCAGCTTGGGAGACCAGGTGGGTCAGCCCCAGCATTTT.

In this sample, this clone turned up a few times. V usage is TRBV7-9 and J usage is TRBJ1-1; D is possibly TRBD1 (5 bases). Per germline, CDR1 SEHNR and CDR2 FQNEAQ (reference sequence). Deletions cut 5 bases from V and 7 bases from J, with 20 bases between. The CDR3 has 15 residues. This CDR3 reads CASSGLIGARGEAFF. For the CDR3, the DNA is TGTGCCAGCAGCGGCCTGATCGGGGCGCGAGGTGAAGCTTTCTTT.

The chain has TRBV10-3 and TRBJ1-2, with 12 bases identical to TRBD1. V was pared by 7 bases and J by 8 bases, with 5 bases of the junction left unmatched. The CDR3 has 13 residues. Germline loops: CDR1 ENHRY, CDR2 SYGVKD. The CDR3 is CAITGQGALGYTF. The CDR3, as DNA: TGTGCCATCACGGGACAGGGGGCCTTAGGCTACACCTTC.